These T cell receptor beta chains were read from a single sample in a study of chemoradiotherapy in HPV16-positive cancers. Here immunoSEQ multiplex PCR was the method, and the copy in TCRdb shows in-frame clones only, minus some. The repertoire holds about 17,000 clones, with 90% as singletons. Source: blood, taken from a patient who underwent chemoradiotherapy. All receptors come from a human donor with HPV-associated anogenital cancer. The CDR3 runs from the conserved cysteine through the conserved F or W. The order of the fields is J gene, V gene, D gene, clone size, CDR3 protein, CDR3 DNA. The D gene is left open where the match is weak. Clone sizes are given selectively: once, few, many, or a class where the clone is expanded.

>TRBJ2-7|TRBV30|TRBD2|NA
CAWGLEVYEQYF
TGTGCCTGGGGACTAGAGGTCTACGAGCAGTACTTC
>TRBJ2-5|TRBV7-9|TRBD2|NA
CASSLSGGRAETQYF
TGTGCCAGCAGCCTAAGCGGGGGTCGGGCAGAGACCCAGTACTTC
>TRBJ1-1|TRBV30|TRBD1|few
CAWKGTGVTEAFF
TGTGCCTGGAAAGGAACAGGGGTTACTGAAGCTTTCTTT
>TRBJ2-1|TRBV7-6|NA|NA
CASSLSSYNEQFF
TGTGCCAGCAGCTTAAGCTCCTACAATGAGCAGTTCTTC
>TRBJ1-4|TRBV14|NA|once
CASSQKTGGINEKLFF
TGTGCCAGCAGTCAAAAGACGGGGGGCATTAATGAAAAACTGTTTTTT
>TRBJ1-2|TRBV30|NA|NA
CAWSVLLNYGYTF
TGTGCCTGGAGTGTCCTTTTAAACTATGGCTACACCTTC
>TRBJ2-7|TRBV5-1|TRBD1|once
CASSLGPGTGNHEQYF
TGCGCCAGCAGCTTGGGACCCGGGACAGGGAACCACGAGCAGTACTTC
>TRBJ2-7|TRBV6-1|NA|NA
CASSERGVYEQYF
TGTGCCAGCAGTGAACGCGGAGTCTACGAGCAGTACTTC
>TRBJ1-1|TRBV6-5|NA|NA
CASSLGTVNTEAFF
TGTGCCAGCAGTTTAGGGACGGTGAACACTGAAGCTTTCTTT
>TRBJ2-1|TRBV7-6|TRBD2|NA
CASSSSTSGGDNEQFF
TGTGCCAGCAGCTCTTCGACTAGCGGGGGTGACAATGAGCAGTTCTTC
>TRBJ1-1|TRBV6-5|NA|NA
CASSSTPTGSGAFF
TGTGCCAGCAGTTCCACCCCGACGGGAAGCGGGGCTTTCTTT
>TRBJ2-1|TRBV30|TRBD1|NA
CAWCTGTGGAIRNEQFF
TGTGCCTGGTGTACCGGGACAGGGGGCGCCATCCGCAATGAGCAGTTCTTC
>TRBJ1-1|TRBV5-6|NA|NA
CASSFVEGTEAFF
TGTGCCAGCAGCTTTGTCGAGGGCACTGAAGCTTTCTTT
>TRBJ2-3|TRBV5-1|NA|NA
CASSLDGPPDTQYF
TGCGCCAGCAGCTTGGATGGACCGCCCGATACGCAGTATTTT
>TRBJ1-4|TRBV5-1|TRBD1|NA
CASRWGDREEKLFF
TGCGCCAGCAGATGGGGGGACAGGGAGGAAAAACTGTTTTTT
>TRBJ2-1|TRBV12-5|TRBD2|once
CASGLGGSSYNEQFF
TGTGCTAGTGGCCTCGGGGGGAGCTCCTACAATGAGCAGTTCTTC
>TRBJ1-1|TRBV4-1|TRBD1|NA
CASSQESVGGAEAFF
TGCGCCAGCAGCCAGGAGAGTGTAGGGGGCGCTGAAGCTTTCTTT
>TRBJ2-5|TRBV29-1|NA|NA
CSVVGGAGETQYF
TGCAGCGTTGTGGGCGGGGCGGGGGAGACCCAGTACTTC
>TRBJ2-7|TRBV6-1|NA|NA
CASSLTRSSYEQYF
TGTGCCAGCAGTCTAACCAGGAGCTCCTACGAGCAGTACTTC
>TRBJ1-2|TRBV27|NA|NA
CASGGRGHPGYGYTF
TGTGCCAGCGGGGGGCGAGGGCACCCCGGCTATGGCTACACCTTC
>TRBJ2-1|TRBV4-3|NA|NA
CASSQDRWGSYNEQFF
TGCGCCAGCAGCCAAGATAGGTGGGGCTCCTACAATGAGCAGTTCTTC
>TRBJ2-5|TRBV7-6|TRBD1|NA
CASSLGQLLTKTQYF
TGTGCCAGCAGCCTGGGACAGCTTTTAACAAAGACCCAGTACTTC
>TRBJ2-5|TRBV6-6|TRBD1|NA
CASNLQGGQETQYF
TGTGCCAGCAATCTACAGGGGGGACAAGAGACCCAGTACTTC
>TRBJ1-2|TRBV30|NA|NA
CASSGTGYGYTF
TGTGCCTCTTCCGGGACCGGCTATGGCTACACCTTC
>TRBJ2-5|TRBV5-1|NA|NA
CASSLGISAGQETQYF
TGCGCCAGCAGCCTTGGGATTAGCGCGGGCCAAGAGACCCAGTACTTC
>TRBJ1-2|TRBV6-5|TRBD1|NA
CASSYSRQGAYGYTF
TGTGCCAGCAGTTACTCACGACAGGGGGCGTATGGCTACACCTTC
>TRBJ1-2|TRBV19|TRBD1|NA
CASEGTDYGYTF
TGTGCCAGCGAGGGGACAGACTATGGCTACACCTTC
>TRBJ1-5|TRBV4-1|NA|NA
CASSQDRGVSQHF
TGCGCCAGCAGCCAAGACAGGGGTGTGTCCCAGCATTTT
>TRBJ2-5|TRBV5-6|NA|NA
CASSLGGVETQYF
TGTGCCAGCAGCTTGGGAGGGGTGGAGACCCAGTACTTC
>TRBJ1-1|TRBV6-5|NA|NA
CASSYRVGGTEAFF
TGTGCCAGCAGTTACAGGGTTGGGGGCACTGAAGCTTTCTTT
>TRBJ1-2|TRBV27|NA|NA
CASSSGSRLYGYTF
TGTGCCAGCAGTTCAGGTTCCAGACTTTATGGCTACACCTTC